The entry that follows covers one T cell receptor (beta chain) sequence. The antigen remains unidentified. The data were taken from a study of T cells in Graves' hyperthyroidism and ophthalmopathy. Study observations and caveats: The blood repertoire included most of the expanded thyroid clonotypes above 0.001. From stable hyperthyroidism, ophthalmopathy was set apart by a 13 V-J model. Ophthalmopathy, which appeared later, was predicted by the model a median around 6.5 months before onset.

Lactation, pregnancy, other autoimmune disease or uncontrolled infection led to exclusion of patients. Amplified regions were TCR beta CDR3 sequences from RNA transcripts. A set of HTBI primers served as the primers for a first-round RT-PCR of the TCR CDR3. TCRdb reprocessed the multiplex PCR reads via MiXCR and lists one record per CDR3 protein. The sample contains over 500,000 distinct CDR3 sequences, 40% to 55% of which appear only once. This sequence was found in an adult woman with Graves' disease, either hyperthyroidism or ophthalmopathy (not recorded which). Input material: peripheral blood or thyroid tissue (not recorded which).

CDR3: CASSGGGYGETQYF. CDR3 bases: TGTGCCAGCTCAGGGGGAGGCTATGGAGAGACCCAGTACTTC. The chain joins TRBV7-7 to TRBJ2-5, with D perhaps matching TRBD1 (7 bases). Germline V gives CDR1 SSHAT, CDR2 FNYEAQ (reference sequence). V lost 8 bases, J lost 4 bases, and 17 bases lay in between. The CDR3 is 14 residues long. The whole variable domain, filled in from reference TRBV7-7 and TRBJ2-5, reads GAGVSQSPRYKVTKRGQDVTLRCDPISSHATLYWYQQALGQGPEFLTYFNYEAQPDKSGLPSDRFSAERPEGSISTLTIQRTEQRDSAMYRCASSGGGYGETQYFGPGTRLLVL.